Listed here are 25 T cell receptor beta chains from one sample, sequenced in a study of T cell responses to AZD1222 COVID-19 vaccine. Here immunoSEQ multiplex PCR was the method, and the copy in TCRdb shows in-frame clones only, minus some. The sample lists approximately 150,000 clones; around 90% were seen once. Here the sequenced sample was peripheral blood, taken on day 0 of AZD1222 vaccination. These TCRs come from an adult in good health.

The chain has TRBV18 and TRBJ2-5, with 12 positions matching TRBD2. CDR3 size: 17 residues. CDR1 and CDR2 (germline): KGHSH, LQKENI. V lost 4 bases to trimming and J lost 4 bases; unmatched junction nucleotides: 10. As DNA, the CDR3 is TGTGCCAGCTCACGCGAGCCGACTAGCGGGAGAAGAGAGACCCAGTACTTC. Its protein is CASSREPTSGRRETQYF.

V is TRBV28 and J is TRBJ2-5; perhaps TRBD1 as D (7 bases). This CDR3 contains 14 residues. V lost 3 bases and J lost 5, with 13 bases in between. Germline-derived CDR1 and CDR2 are MDHEN and SYDVKM. In DNA, the CDR3 is TGTGCCAGCAGTTTCCAGGGGGGCCGGGAGACCCAGTACTTC. Its protein product is CASSFQGGRETQYF.

The genes are TRBV29-1 and TRBJ1-1; no clear D. Germline CDR1 reads SQVTM; CDR2 reads ANQGSEA. The CDR3 contains 10 residues. Trimming left V 1 base short and J 8 bases short, with 5 bases between. The CDR3 region is CSVEAAEAFF. CDR3 nucleotide sequence: TGCAGCGTTGAAGCGGCCGAAGCTTTCTTT.

The V call is TRBV5-1, the J call TRBJ2-1, with D perhaps being TRBD1 or TRBD2 (5 bases each). Germline assignment: CDR1 SGHRS and CDR2 YFSETQ. The CDR3 runs 14 residues. V dropped 3 bases and J dropped 7 bases, with 14 bases sitting between them. Here the CDR3 reads CASSSAGTRNEQFF. DNA of the CDR3: TGCGCCAGCAGCTCAGCCGGGACCCGTAATGAGCAGTTCTTC.

The sample holds one count of this clone. The chain combines TRBV25-1 with TRBJ1-4; 10 nucleotides line up with TRBD1. The CDR3 is 15 residues long. The germline V gene has CDR1 MGHDK and CDR2 SYGVNS. J gave up 8 bases and V 2 bases, and 5 bases lay outside the gene matches. The CDR3 protein is CASSEPRTGGEKLFF. The CDR3 bases are TGTGCCAGCAGTGAACCCAGGACAGGGGGGGAAAAACTGTTTTTT.

The CDR3 DNA follows: TGTGCCAGCAGCTTATCCCTTGGTGGTGGCACTGAAGCTTTCTTT. Its translation is CASSLSLGGGTEAFF. This chain uses TRBV7-8 with TRBJ1-1; no firm D call. The CDR3 consists of 15 residues. The V end was cut by 2 bases, the J end by 4 bases, with 14 bases between. Germline V lookup: CDR1 SGHVS, CDR2 FQNEAQ.

J is TRBJ1-5 and V is TRBV7-2; no clear D gene. The CDR3 covers 14 residues. CDR1 is SGHTA, CDR2 FQGNSA, per germline. V dropped 0 bases and J dropped 6 bases, with 9 bases sitting between them. In DNA form, the CDR3 reads TGTGCCAGCAGCTTAGCTCTTCCCGGTCAGCCCCAGCATTTT. Translated: CASSLALPGQPQHF. The complete variable domain, with remaining parts taken from reference TRBV7-2 and TRBJ1-5, reads GAGVSQSPSNKVTEKGKDVELRCDPISGHTALYWYRQSLGQGLEFLIYFQGNSAPDKSGLPSDRFSAERTGGSVSTLTIQRTQQEDSAVYLCASSLALPGQPQHFGDGTRLSIL.

The chain is built from TRBV5-1 and TRBJ2-1, with D uncertain. The CDR3 runs to 14 residues. The germline V gene has CDR1 SGHRS and CDR2 YFSETQ. The V end was cut by 4 bases, the J end by 1 base, with 9 bases between. The CDR3: CASSRSGSYNEQFF. The CDR3 DNA follows: TGCGCCAGCAGCAGGTCTGGGTCCTACAATGAGCAGTTCTTC.

The V call is TRBV7-2, the J call TRBJ2-1, with 12 nucleotides matching TRBD2. Germline CDR1 and CDR2: SGHTA and FQGNSA. The V and J ends lost 2 bases and 6 bases, in that order; junction bases with no gene match: 5. There are 16 residues in the CDR3. The CDR3 here is CASSLTSGGRFNEQFF. For the CDR3, the DNA is TGTGCCAGCAGCTTAACTAGCGGGGGGAGGTTCAATGAGCAGTTCTTC.

The V and J genes are TRBV7-2 and TRBJ2-1; no firm D call. Germline CDR1 is SGHTA and CDR2 is FQGNSA. Trimming stripped 8 bases from V and 4 bases from J, with 12 bases between. The CDR3 consists of 13 residues. The CDR3 DNA sequence: TGTGCCAGCGCCCCCCAAAAATACAATGAGCAGTTCTTC. This gives the protein CASAPQKYNEQFF.

The chain links TRBV28 to TRBJ2-1, with 12 bases lining up with TRBD2. With V trimmed by 6 bases and J by 7 bases, 7 bases remained unmatched. Germline CDR1 MDHEN, CDR2 SYDVKM. This CDR3 region has 15 residues. The CDR3 spells CASRPSGLAGNEQFF. CDR3 sequence (DNA): TGTGCCAGCAGACCCAGCGGACTAGCGGGAAATGAGCAGTTCTTC.

V and J are TRBV5-4 and TRBJ2-2; 12 bases agree with TRBD2. Germline CDR1 SGHNT, CDR2 YYREEE (reference sequence). V gave up 3 bases and J gave up 4 bases; unmatched junction bases: 1. This CDR3 region has 15 residues. The CDR3 protein is CASSWTSGATGELFF. The DNA of the CDR3 is TGTGCCAGCAGCTGGACTAGCGGGGCCACCGGGGAGCTGTTTTTT.

The chain uses TRBV6-4 and TRBJ2-3; TRBD2 might be the D (5 bases). The CDR3 spans 13 residues. Trimming shortened V by 9 bases and J by 2 bases, and 12 bases separated the two germline ends. Looked up from germline, CDR1 is MRHNA and CDR2 is SNTAGT. DNA of the CDR3: TGTGCCAGGGAGGTCAGATACACAGATACGCAGTATTTT. It specifies CAREVRYTDTQYF.

The J gene is TRBJ2-1, the V gene TRBV18; D perhaps matches TRBD1 (5 bases). Per germline, CDR1 KGHSH and CDR2 LQKENI. V was clipped by 3 bases and J by 9 bases, with 21 bases between them. The CDR3 is 16 residues long. CDR3 sequence reads: CASSPSGNRGRGEQFF. The CDR3 bases are TGTGCCAGCTCACCGTCAGGGAATAGAGGAAGGGGTGAGCAGTTCTTC. The full variable domain, its missing parts supplied by reference TRBV18 and TRBJ2-1, is NAGVMQNPRHLVRRRGQEARLRCSPMKGHSHVYWYRQLPEEGLKFMVYLQKENIIDESGMPKERFSAEFPKEGPSILRIQQVVRGDSAAYFCASSPSGNRGRGEQFFGPGTRLTVL.

This chain links TRBV5-8 with TRBJ2-3; a weak D match, TRBD2 (6 bases). V was pared by 7 bases and J by 0 bases, with 15 bases between. The CDR3 loop spans 15 amino acids. Germline loops: CDR1 SGHTS, CDR2 YDEGEE. The CDR3: CASVFGGTSTDTQYF. The CDR3 nucleotides read TGTGCCAGCGTCTTCGGGGGAACTAGCACAGATACGCAGTATTTT.

The rearrangement uses TRBV11-1 and TRBJ1-1, with a tentative D call TRBD1 (5 bases). Germline V gives CDR1 SGHAT, CDR2 FQDESV (reference sequence). Deletions cut 5 bases from V and 3 bases from J, with 19 bases between. This CDR3 contains 16 residues. The CDR3 sequence is CASSAVAGPGDTEAFF. DNA of the CDR3: TGTGCCAGCAGCGCCGTGGCAGGGCCGGGCGACACTGAAGCTTTCTTT.

The chain links TRBV9 to TRBJ1-1; 7 bases map to TRBD1. The CDR3 spans 17 residues. Germline V gene lookup returns CDR1 SGDLS and CDR2 YYNGEE. The V segment lost 4 bases and the J segment 5 bases; nucleotides outside the gene matches: 17. CDR3 in DNA: TGTGCCAGCAGCCCGGGCGGGACAGCCCTTAGGAGGACTGAAGCTTTCTTT. Its translation: CASSPGGTALRRTEAFF.

The rearrangement joins TRBV4-2 to TRBJ1-4, with unresolved D. CDR3 length: 16 amino acids. CDR1 is LGHNA and CDR2 is YNFKEQ in the germline V gene. V lost 0 bases and J 0 bases, leaving 8 bases between the germline ends. This CDR3 is CASSQESGSTNEKLFF. The CDR3 region has the DNA TGTGCCAGCAGCCAAGAAAGCGGTTCAACTAATGAAAAACTGTTTTTT.

The genes are TRBV9 and TRBJ2-1; D is unresolved. In germline, CDR1 is SGDLS, CDR2 YYNGEE. This CDR3 comprises 16 residues. V was clipped by 0 bases and J by 0 bases, with 10 bases between them. CDR3: CASSVGPAGSYNEQFF. CDR3 nucleotides: TGTGCCAGCAGCGTAGGGCCTGCTGGCTCCTACAATGAGCAGTTCTTC.

The table lists this clone with a count of one. The V and J genes are TRBV3-1 (or the pseudogene TRBV3-2) and TRBJ2-7; a possible D gene is TRBD1 (6 bases). Germline CDR1 is LGHDT and CDR2 is YNNKEL (reference sequence). This CDR3 contains 14 residues. With 2 bases removed from V and 6 bases from J, the gap between germline ends came to 14 bases. CDR3 sequence reads: CASSQRDKTGEQYF. As DNA, the CDR3 is TGTGCCAGCAGCCAACGGGACAAAACCGGCGAGCAGTACTTC.

The chain recombines TRBV2 with TRBJ2-5, with D perhaps given as TRBD1 or TRBD2 (6 bases each). There are 15 residues in the CDR3. Trimming shortened V by 5 bases and J by 4 bases, and 17 bases separated the two germline ends. CDR1 SNHLY and CDR2 FYNNEI come from the germline V gene. CDR3 in amino acids: CASSLGGAVRETQYF. The DNA for the CDR3 is TGTGCCAGCAGTTTGGGGGGCGCGGTAAGAGAGACCCAGTACTTC.

The chain has TRBV5-6 and TRBJ2-5; D gene ambiguous. Trimming took 2 bases from V and 5 from J, leaving 16 bases between them. Germline CDR1 and CDR2: SGHDT and YYEEEE. The CDR3 is made up of 15 amino acids. The CDR3 nucleotides are TGTGCCAGCAGCTTTTTCGCGGATGGGGTGGAGACCCAGTACTTC. It is translated as CASSFFADGVETQYF.

CDR3 coding DNA: TGCGCCAGCAGCCAAGGTGACAGGGCAACCGGGGAGCTGTTTTTT. It specifies CASSQGDRATGELFF. This chain uses TRBV4-1 with TRBJ2-2, with 7 positions matching TRBD1. CDR3 length: 15 residues. V lost 1 base to trimming and J lost 5 bases; unmatched junction nucleotides: 4. CDR1 and CDR2 from the germline V gene are MGHRA and YSYEKL.

V usage is TRBV6-2 or TRBV6-3 and J usage is TRBJ1-2, with TRBD1 matching 8 bases. Germline loops: CDR1 MNHEY, CDR2 SVGEGT. The CDR3 length is 15 residues. V was pared by 5 bases and J by 7 bases, with 12 bases of the junction left unmatched. The CDR3 sequence: CASSPLRTGPAGYTF. Written as DNA, the CDR3 is TGTGCCAGCAGTCCCCTCCGGACAGGGCCCGCTGGCTACACCTTC.

V usage is TRBV19 and J usage is TRBJ2-7, with unresolved D. Trimming took 3 bases from V and 3 from J, leaving 9 bases between them. The CDR3 has 13 residues. CDR1 is LNHDA, CDR2 SQIVND, per germline (reference sequence). The CDR3 loop reads CASSIGRIYEQYF. The CDR3 coding sequence is TGTGCCAGTAGTATTGGACGGATCTACGAGCAGTACTTC. The whole variable domain, remainder taken from reference TRBV19 and TRBJ2-7, is DGGITQSPKYLFRKEGQNVTLSCEQNLNHDAMYWYRQDPGQGLRLIYYSQIVNDFQKGDIAEGYSVSREKKESFPLTVTSAQKNPTAFYLCASSIGRIYEQYFGPGTRLTVT.